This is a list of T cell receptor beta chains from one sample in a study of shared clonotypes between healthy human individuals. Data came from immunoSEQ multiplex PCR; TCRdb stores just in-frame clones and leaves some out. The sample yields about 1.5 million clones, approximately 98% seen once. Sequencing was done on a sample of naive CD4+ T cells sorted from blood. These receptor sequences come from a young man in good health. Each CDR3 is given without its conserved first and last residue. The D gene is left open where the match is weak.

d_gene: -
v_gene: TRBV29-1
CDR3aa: SAGSNEQF

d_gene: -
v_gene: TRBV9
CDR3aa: ASSVEQQGTEAF

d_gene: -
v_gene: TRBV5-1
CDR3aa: ASSRLANTGELF

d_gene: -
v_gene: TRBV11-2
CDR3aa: ASSLAQTDTQY

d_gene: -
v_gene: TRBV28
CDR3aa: ASTHLWGAKNIQY

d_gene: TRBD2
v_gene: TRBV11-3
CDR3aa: ASSFRLAGANEQF

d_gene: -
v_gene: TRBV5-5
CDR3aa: ASSLLSNQETQY

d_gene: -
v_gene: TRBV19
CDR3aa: ASRVMAGATYEQY

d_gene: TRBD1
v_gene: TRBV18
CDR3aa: ASSPQGQGIL

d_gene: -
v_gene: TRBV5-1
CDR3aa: ASGGAREETQY

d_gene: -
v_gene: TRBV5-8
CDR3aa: ASSLAAGPRGHEQF

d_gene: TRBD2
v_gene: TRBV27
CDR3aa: ASRLAAYNEQF

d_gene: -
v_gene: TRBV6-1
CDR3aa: ASTGVGSNQPQH

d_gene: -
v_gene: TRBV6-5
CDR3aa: ASSYSTRNEQF

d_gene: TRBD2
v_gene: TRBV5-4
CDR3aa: ASSFLAGVETQY

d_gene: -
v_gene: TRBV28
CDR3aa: ASSFNYNEKLF

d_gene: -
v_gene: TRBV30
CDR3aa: AWSVNSPDTQY

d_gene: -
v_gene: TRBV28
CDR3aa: ASSTGGRRETQY

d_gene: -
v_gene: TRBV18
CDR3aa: ASSPASSYTGELF

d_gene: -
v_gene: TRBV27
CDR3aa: ASRKNSGSGPRSYEQY

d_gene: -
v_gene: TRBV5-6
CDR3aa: ASSTSRSGRQF

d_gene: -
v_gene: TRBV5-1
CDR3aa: ASRHEQGLSGNTIY

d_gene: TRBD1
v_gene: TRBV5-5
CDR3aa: ASSPRPGQGNLALYEQY

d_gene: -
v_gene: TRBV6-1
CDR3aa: ASSPEGIPYEQY

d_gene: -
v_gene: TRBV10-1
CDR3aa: ASSAVSSLVGTGELF

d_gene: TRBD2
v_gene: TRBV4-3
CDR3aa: ASSQDLILAGGSSTDTQY

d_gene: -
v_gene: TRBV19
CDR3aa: ASSRDGSDTQY

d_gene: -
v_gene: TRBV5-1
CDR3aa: ASSLVPGEKGF

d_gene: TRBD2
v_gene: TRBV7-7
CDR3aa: ASSKGGGSYEQY

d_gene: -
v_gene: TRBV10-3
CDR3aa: AISDVQTQY

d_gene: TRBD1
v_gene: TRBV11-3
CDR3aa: ASSLGQGTYNEQF

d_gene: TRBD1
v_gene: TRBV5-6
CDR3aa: ASSLEDRGLWGYT

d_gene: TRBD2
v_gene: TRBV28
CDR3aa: ASSPPGLAGVVEQF

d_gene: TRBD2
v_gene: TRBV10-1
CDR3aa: ASSGAGGPSGTQY

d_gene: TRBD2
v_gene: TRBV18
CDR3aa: ASSPRGLAPNEQF

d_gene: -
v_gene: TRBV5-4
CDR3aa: ASSLDTDTQY

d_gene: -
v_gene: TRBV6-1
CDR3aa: ASSEAPGSNEQF

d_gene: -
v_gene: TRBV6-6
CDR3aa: ASSQGSQPQH

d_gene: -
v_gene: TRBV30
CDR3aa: AWSAQVYEQY

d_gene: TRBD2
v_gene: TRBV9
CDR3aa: ASSVGGRVGYNEQF

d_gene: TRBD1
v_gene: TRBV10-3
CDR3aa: AISAGQGTDTQY

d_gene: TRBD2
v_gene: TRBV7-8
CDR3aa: ASSLGQGLAGGLTHEQY

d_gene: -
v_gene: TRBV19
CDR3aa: ASSIGWAAPLGEQY

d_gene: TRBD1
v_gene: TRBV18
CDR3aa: ASSPGQGLGLYYNEQF

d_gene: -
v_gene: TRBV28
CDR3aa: ASSLSYSSGANVLT

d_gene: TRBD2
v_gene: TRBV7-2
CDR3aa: ASSLWLAGAADTQY

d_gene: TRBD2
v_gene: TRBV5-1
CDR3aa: ASSLTSGAYNEQF

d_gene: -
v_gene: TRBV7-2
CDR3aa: ASSLRFRNTEAF

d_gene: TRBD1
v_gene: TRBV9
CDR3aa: ASGTVNTEAF

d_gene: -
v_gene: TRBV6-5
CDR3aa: ASSFRGSDTDTQY

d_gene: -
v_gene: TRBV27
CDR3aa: ASSPLGANQPQH

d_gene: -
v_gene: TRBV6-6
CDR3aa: ASSYRVTDTQY

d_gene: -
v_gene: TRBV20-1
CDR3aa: SAGDRYEQY

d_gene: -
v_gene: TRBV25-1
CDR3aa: ASSSRPDTQY